These 6 T cell receptor beta chains share one sample of origin, sequenced in a study of beta chain features in type 1 diabetes. As every portion of the isolated RNA was reverse transcribed, the sequencing read expressed TCRB transcripts. Libraries were prepared by immunoSEQ multiplex PCR; TCRdb keeps only in-frame clonotypes and omits some of them. Of approximately 160,000 clones listed, about 7.3% are singletons. Input material: central memory CD4+ T cells from blood. The receptors stem from a man between 18 and 35 years old in good health.

This clone was detected only a few times. This rearrangement joins TRBV4-2 to TRBJ1-3, with D possibly TRBD1 on 5 matching bases. Germline V CDR1 and CDR2: LGHNA, YNFKEQ. The CDR3 spans 15 residues. The ends were cut back, 0 bases at V and 2 bases at J, with 8 bases in the middle. The CDR3 reads CASSQDGGTGNTIYF. The CDR3 nucleotides are TGTGCCAGCAGCCAAGATGGGGGGACTGGAAACACCATATATTTT.

V and J are TRBV5-4 and TRBJ2-6; no reliable D call. There are 17 residues in the CDR3. The ends were cut back, 0 bases at V and 1 base at J, with 11 bases in the middle. Looked up from germline, CDR1 is SGHNT and CDR2 is YYREEE (reference sequence). The CDR3 loop is CASSLASWASGANVLTF. The CDR3 DNA is TGTGCCAGCAGCTTGGCCTCTTGGGCTTCTGGGGCCAACGTCCTGACTTTC.

The CDR3 loop is CASSQSRGFGTDTQYF. CDR3 DNA: TGTGCCAGCAGCCAATCTCGGGGGTTCGGCACAGATACGCAGTATTTT. The genes are TRBV16 and TRBJ2-3; maybe TRBD2 (6 bases). This CDR3 contains 16 residues. The V end was cut by 0 bases, the J end by 1 base, with 11 bases between. Germline assignment: CDR1 KGHSY and CDR2 FQNENV.

This clone was seen a few times. The chain joins TRBV27 to TRBJ2-6; TRBD2 might be the D (7 bases). The CDR3 totals 17 residues. The V and J ends lost 5 bases and 3 bases respectively, with 17 bases between them. Germline V CDR1 and CDR2: MNHEY, SMNVEV (reference sequence). The CDR3 DNA sequence: TGTGCCAGCAGTGTGTGGGGGGGCGCTGGTGGGGCCAACGTCCTGACTTTC. It yields the protein CASSVWGGAGGANVLTF.

CDR3 sequence (DNA): TGTGCCAGCTCCCGCACTAGCGGGAGGGCCGATGAGCAGTTCTTC. Translating gives CASSRTSGRADEQFF. The chain employs TRBV18 and TRBJ2-1, with TRBD2 matching 13 bases. The CDR3 runs to 15 residues. Losses at the gene ends were 6 bases for V and 8 bases for J; bases not matched to a gene: 7. CDR1 is KGHSH, CDR2 LQKENI, per germline. The variable domain in full, completed from reference TRBV18 and TRBJ2-1, reads NAGVMQNPRHLVRRRGQEARLRCSPMKGHSHVYWYRQLPEEGLKFMVYLQKENIIDESGMPKERFSAEFPKEGPSILRIQQVVRGDSAAYFCASSRTSGRADEQFFGPGTRLTVL.

V usage is TRBV6-1 and J usage is TRBJ2-7, with 7 nucleotides matching TRBD2. Unmatched junction bases numbered 10, after V lost 7 bases and J lost 1 base. Germline values: CDR1 MNHNS, CDR2 SASEGT. The CDR3 is 15 residues long. CDR3: CASIGSYGGSYEQYF. The DNA of the CDR3 is TGTGCCAGCATCGGGTCCTACGGGGGGTCCTACGAGCAGTACTTC.